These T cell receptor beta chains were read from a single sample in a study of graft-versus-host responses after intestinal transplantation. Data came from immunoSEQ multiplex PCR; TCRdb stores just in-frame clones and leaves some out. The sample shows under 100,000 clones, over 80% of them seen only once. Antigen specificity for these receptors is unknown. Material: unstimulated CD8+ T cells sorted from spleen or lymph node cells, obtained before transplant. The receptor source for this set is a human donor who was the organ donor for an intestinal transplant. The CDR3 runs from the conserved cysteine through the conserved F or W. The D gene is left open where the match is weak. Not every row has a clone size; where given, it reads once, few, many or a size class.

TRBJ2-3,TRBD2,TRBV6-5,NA,TGTGCCAGCAGTCGACTAGCGGGAGAGCCAGATACGCAGTATTTT,CASSRLAGEPDTQYF
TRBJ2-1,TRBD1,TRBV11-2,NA,TGTGCCAGCAGCTTAGGACAGGGTACAAGAAATGAGCAGTTCTTC,CASSLGQGTRNEQFF
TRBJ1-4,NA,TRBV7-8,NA,TGTGCCAGCAGCTTAGGATCCAGGCATAATGAAAAACTGTTTTTT,CASSLGSRHNEKLFF
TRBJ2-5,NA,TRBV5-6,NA,TGTGCCAGCAGCTTGGGTAACCAAGAGACCCAGTACTTC,CASSLGNQETQYF
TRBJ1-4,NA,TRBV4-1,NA,TGCGCCAGCAGCCAAGATCCCCCAGGGGAAACTAATGAAAAACTGTTTTTT,CASSQDPPGETNEKLFF
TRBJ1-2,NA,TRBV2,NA,TGTGCCAGCAGTGCCGGAGCTAACTATGGCTACACCTTC,CASSAGANYGYTF
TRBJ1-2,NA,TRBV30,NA,TGTGCCTGGAGTGTAGGGGAGGGGTATGGCTACACCTTC,CAWSVGEGYGYTF
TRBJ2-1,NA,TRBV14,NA,TGTGCCAGCAGCCCGGGAGCGTGGAGCAATGAGCAGTTCTTC,CASSPGAWSNEQFF
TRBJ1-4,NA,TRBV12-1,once,TGTGCCAGCTCCCCTAGACAGGGGGGAGAAAAACTGTTTTTT,CASSPRQGGEKLFF
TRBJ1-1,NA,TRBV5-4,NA,TGTGCCAGCAGCTTACAGGGTTCCATGAACACTGAAGCTTTCTTT,CASSLQGSMNTEAFF
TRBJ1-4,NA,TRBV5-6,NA,TGTGCCAGCAGCTTGGTGGCGAGTGCGGCTAATGAAAAACTGTTTTTT,CASSLVASAANEKLFF
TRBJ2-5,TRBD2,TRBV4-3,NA,TGCGCCAGCAGCCATCATACCGGGACTAAACTCGAGACCCAGTACTTC,CASSHHTGTKLETQYF
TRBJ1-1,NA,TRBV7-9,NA,TGTGCCAGCAGCCCACCCCTGGCGGACAGAACCACTGAAGCTTTCTTT,CASSPPLADRTTEAFF
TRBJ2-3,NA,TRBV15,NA,TGTGCCACCAGCAGAGATCGGTACAGGGCCGGAGGCACAGATACGCAGTATTTT,CATSRDRYRAGGTDTQYF
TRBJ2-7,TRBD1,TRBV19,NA,TGTGCCAGTAGTCCCGGGACAGGTTCCTACGAGCAGTACTTC,CASSPGTGSYEQYF
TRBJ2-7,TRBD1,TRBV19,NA,TGTGCCAGTAGTATAGGGACAGGGATTCCCTACGAGCAGTACTTC,CASSIGTGIPYEQYF
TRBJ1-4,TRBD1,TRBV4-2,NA,TGTGCCAGCAGCCGTACGACAGGGTCGGGTAATGAAAAACTGTTTTTT,CASSRTTGSGNEKLFF
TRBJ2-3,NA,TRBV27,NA,TGTGCCAGCAGTCTACGCCTCACAGATACGCAGTATTTT,CASSLRLTDTQYF
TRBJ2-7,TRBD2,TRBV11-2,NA,TGTGCCAGCAGCTTGGGACTAGCGGGAGGGATATACGAGCAGTACTTC,CASSLGLAGGIYEQYF
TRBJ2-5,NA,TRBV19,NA,TGTGCCAGTAATGAGGCAGGGTGGCAAGAGACCCAGTACTTC,CASNEAGWQETQYF
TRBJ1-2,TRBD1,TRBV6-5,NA,TGTGCCAGCAGTTACGGACAGGGGGGTAGCGGCTACACCTTC,CASSYGQGGSGYTF
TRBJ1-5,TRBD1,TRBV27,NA,TGTGCCAGCAGTTTAGGGGGACAGGGGGAAGAGCCCCAGCATTTT,CASSLGGQGEEPQHF
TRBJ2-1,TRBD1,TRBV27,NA,TGTGCCAGCACCAACACAGGGGCCTACAATGAGCAGTTCTTC,CASTNTGAYNEQFF
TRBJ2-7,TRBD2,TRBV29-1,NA,TGCAGCGTTGACGTAGCGGGGGGGTACGAGCAGTACTTC,CSVDVAGGYEQYF
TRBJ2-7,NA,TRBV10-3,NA,TGTGCCATCAGTCCCAGGGTTACCTACGAGCAGTACTTC,CAISPRVTYEQYF